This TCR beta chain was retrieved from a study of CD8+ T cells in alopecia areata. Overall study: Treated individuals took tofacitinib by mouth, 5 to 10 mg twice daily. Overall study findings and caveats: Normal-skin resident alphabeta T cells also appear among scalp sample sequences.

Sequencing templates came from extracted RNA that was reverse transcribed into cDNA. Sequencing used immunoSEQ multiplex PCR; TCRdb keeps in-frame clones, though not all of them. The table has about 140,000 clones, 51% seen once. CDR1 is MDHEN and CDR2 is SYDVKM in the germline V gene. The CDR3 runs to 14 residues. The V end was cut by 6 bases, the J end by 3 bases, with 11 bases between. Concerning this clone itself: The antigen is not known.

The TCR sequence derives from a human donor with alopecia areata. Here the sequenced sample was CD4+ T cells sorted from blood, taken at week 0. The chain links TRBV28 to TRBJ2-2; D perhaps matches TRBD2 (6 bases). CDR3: CASRDSGHTGELFF. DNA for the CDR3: TGTGCCAGCAGAGATAGCGGCCACACCGGGGAGCTGTTTTTT.